What follows describes a single T cell receptor beta chain. This record comes from a study of blood T cell repertoires in COVID-19. Per the germline V gene, CDR1 is LNHDA and CDR2 is SQIVND (reference sequence). CDR3 length: 16 residues. Trimming shortened V by 7 bases and J by 6 bases, and 24 bases separated the two germline ends. Only in-frame clones appear in the TCRdb table, and some are missing; sequencing was by immunoSEQ multiplex PCR. The data hold 70,000 to 95,000 clones, with 65% to 85% observed a single time. The chain is built from TRBV19 and TRBJ1-2, with a possible D match to TRBD1 (5 bases). The TCR originated in a woman aged 55-75 years with acute or convalescent COVID-19. The specimen was peripheral blood. The CDR3 region is CASISTLGLKGDGYTF. The CDR3 DNA reads TGTGCCAGTATCTCTACCTTGGGGCTAAAAGGAGATGGCTACACCTTC.